This entry concerns a single T cell receptor (beta chain). Its antigen is not identified. This sample was included in a study of regulatory T cells in long-lasting Graves disease. Study-level background: Patients with persistent Graves' disease had over 5 years of antithyroid drugs and persistent TSH receptor antibodies.

This CDR3 has 17 amino acids. The germline gives CDR1 LGHDT, CDR2 YNNKEL (reference sequence). V trimming: 2 bases; J trimming: 6 bases; junction bases outside the gene matches: 9. Documented time point: persistent/refractory GD, antithyroid drugs over 5 years with positive TRAb. Researchers made the TCR library from RNA that was extracted from PBMCs. The diagnosis of Graves' disease used American Thyroid Association guidelines. Recruitment took place at an endocrinology department in Xi'an, China. Arm-PCR of CDR3 regions with iRepertoire HTBI primers generated TCR beta libraries. TCRdb recomputed calls from the multiplex PCR reads with MiXCR, one row per CDR3 protein. The sample lists roughly 400,000 distinct CDR3 sequences; around 23% were seen once. Study-level results: Gene preferences differed: TRBV28, TRBJ1-2, TRBJ2-5 in persistent cases.

The rearrangement uses TRBV3-1 and TRBJ2-7; 14 bases line up with TRBD2. Sequences were derived from peripheral blood mononuclear cells (PBMCs), sampled when the disease was refractory, from a patient treated with antithyroid drugs. The source of this sequence is a female donor with Graves disease. This chain's CDR3 is CASSQRRLAGGPGEQYF. CDR3 sequence (DNA): TGTGCCAGCAGCCAACGGCGACTAGCGGGAGGGCCGGGCGAGCAGTACTTC.